The 18 T cell receptor beta chains reported below all come from one sample, sequenced in a study of glioma-infiltrating T cells. Amplification of TCR alpha and beta CDR3 regions from RNA used iRepertoire nested multiplex PCR. TCRdb reprocessed the multiplex PCR reads via MiXCR and lists one record per CDR3 protein. The sample lists about 130,000 distinct CDR3 sequences, around 25% occurring once. Specimen: glioma tissue, nonneoplastic brain tissue, or PBMCs (not recorded which). These TCRs come from a human donor with low-grade glioma or glioblastoma, undergoing nonglioma brain surgery, or in good health (not recorded which).

Remarks on this clonotype: Possible read error: a much larger clone is one base away. This chain joins TRBV7-9 and TRBJ1-1; possibly TRBD1 for D (5 bases). Germline V gene lookup returns CDR1 SEHNR and CDR2 FQNEAQ (reference sequence). The CDR3 totals 13 residues. The CDR3 DNA is TGTACCAGCAGCTTAGGGGCAACTACTGAAGCTTTCTTT. Translation gives CTSSLGATTEAFF.

The chain carries TRBV10-3 and TRBJ1-5; D remains ambiguous. This CDR3 region has 13 residues. In germline, CDR1 is ENHRY, CDR2 SYGVKD. Trimming took off 4 bases at V and 2 bases at J, with 6 bases between the two ends. The CDR3 DNA is TGTGCCATCAGTGGTGGGTGCAATCAGCCCCAGCATTTT. Protein: CAISGGCNQPQHF.

Details on this clonotype: A much larger clone differs by one base, so this may be a read error. The chain joins TRBV15 to TRBJ2-3; 9 bases align to TRBD2. This CDR3 spans 16 amino acids. The V gene's germline CDR1 is LNHNV and CDR2 YYDKDF (reference sequence). DNA of the CDR3: TGTGCCACCAACAGAGAAAGCGGGGGGAACACAGATACGCAGTATTTT. Translated, it gives CATNRESGGNTDTQYF. Using reference TRBV15 and TRBJ2-3 for the parts outside the CDR3, the full variable domain is DAMVIQNPRYQVTQFGKPVTLSCSQTLNHNVMYWYQQKSSQAPKLLFHYYDKDFNNEADTPDNFQSRRPNTSFCFLDIRSPGLGDTAMYLCATNRESGGNTDTQYFGPGTRLTVL.

Turning to this clonotype: Mismatch with germline at one junction end may stem from a read error. This chain connects TRBV20-1 to TRBJ2-5; the D gene could be TRBD1 or TRBD2 (5 bases each). CDR1 and CDR2 (germline): DFQATT, SNEGSKA (reference sequence). This CDR3 has 11 amino acids. The CDR3, as DNA: TGCAGTGCCGGGACCCAAAAGACCCAGTACTTC. This codes for CSAGTQKTQYF.

The chain combines TRBV11-2 with TRBJ2-1, with D perhaps given as TRBD1 or TRBD2 (5 bases each). This CDR3 contains 12 residues. The germline gives CDR1 SGHAT, CDR2 FQNNGV. The V end was cut by 1 base, the J end by 15 bases, with 13 bases between. The DNA of the CDR3 is TGTGCCAGCAGCTTAGCAGGGACCGATGGGTTCTTC. Translation gives CASSLAGTDGFF.

This clonotype was counted only a few times. This rearrangement joins TRBV7-2 to TRBJ2-3; D possibly corresponds to TRBD2 (5 bases). Germline-derived CDR1 and CDR2 are SGHTA and FQGNSA. V was clipped by 10 bases and J by 2 bases, with 22 bases between them. This CDR3 is built from 16 residues. The CDR3 region has the DNA TGTGCCACCCTAAAACAGCCCGGAGGATCCACAGATACGCAGTATTTT. Amino acids: CATLKQPGGSTDTQYF.

V is TRBV7-6 and J is TRBJ2-3; TRBD2 aligns across 9 bases. V was pared by 5 bases and J by 5 bases, with 8 bases of the junction left unmatched. Germline values: CDR1 SGHVS, CDR2 FNYEAQ. The CDR3 totals 15 residues. For the CDR3, the DNA is TGTGCCAGCAGCCAGGCGGGGGGGCTCGGAGATACGCAGTATTTT. It translates to CASSQAGGLGDTQYF.

This chain links TRBV20-1 with TRBJ2-7; D may be TRBD1 (5 bases). The germline V gene has CDR1 DFQATT and CDR2 SNEGSKA (reference sequence). CDR3 length: 14 amino acids. With 6 bases removed from V and 4 bases from J, the gap between germline ends came to 19 bases. The CDR3 here is CSAIDSGRPYEQYV. The DNA for the CDR3 is TGCAGTGCCATAGACAGTGGTCGGCCGTACGAGCAGTACGTC.

The chain employs TRBV3-1 and TRBJ1-4; unclear D gene. The length of the CDR3 is 14 residues. CDR1 and CDR2 (germline): LGHDT, YNNKEL (reference sequence). V was shortened by 1 base and J by 5 bases, with 8 bases between the two germline ends. The CDR3 nucleotides are TGTGCCAGCAGCCAAGTGGGAGGAAATGAAAAACTGTTTTTT. It specifies CASSQVGGNEKLFF.

The rearrangement joins TRBV28 to TRBJ1-2; no clear D. The CDR3 runs to 15 residues. V was clipped by 3 bases and J by 2 bases, with 13 bases between them. Germline V gives CDR1 MDHEN, CDR2 SYDVKM. CDR3 sequence reads: CASSFPGLGNYGYTF. CDR3 nucleotides: TGTGCCAGCAGTTTCCCGGGGTTAGGGAACTATGGCTACACCTTC.

This clonotype was observed at least ten times. J is TRBJ2-5 and V is TRBV6-1; tentative D call: TRBD2 (6 bases). V was shortened by 7 bases and J by 0 bases, with 9 bases between the two germline ends. Germline CDR1 and CDR2: MNHNS and SASEGT. This CDR3 is built from 13 residues. For the CDR3, the DNA is TGTGCCAGCACCCGGGACTACCAAGAGACCCAGTACTTC. Translated: CASTRDYQETQYF.

This clonotype has ten or more counts. This chain uses TRBV20-1 with TRBJ1-5; D is unclear. This CDR3 spans 13 amino acids. Germline V CDR1 and CDR2: DFQATT, SNEGSKA (reference sequence). The V end was cut by 0 bases, the J end by 7 bases, with 10 bases between. CDR3 loop: CSARDLGGQPQHF. CDR3 coding DNA: TGCAGTGCTAGAGATCTAGGAGGGCAGCCCCAGCATTTT.

This clonotype was found a few times. This rearrangement joins TRBV4-1 to TRBJ1-4; D remains ambiguous. The V gene's germline CDR1 is MGHRA and CDR2 YSYEKL. V dropped 0 bases and J dropped 8 bases, with 10 bases sitting between them. This CDR3 comprises 14 residues. The chain's CDR3 is CASSQEPGGEKLFF. CDR3 in DNA: TGCGCCAGCAGCCAAGAACCAGGAGGGGAAAAACTGTTTTTT.

The V call is TRBV24-1, the J call TRBJ1-2; tentative D call: TRBD1 (6 bases). The CDR3 covers 14 residues. Germline lookup yields CDR1 KGHDR and CDR2 SFDVKD. Trimming left V 9 bases short and J 1 base short, with 14 bases between. In nucleotides, the CDR3 is TGTGCCACCCCCGGACAGACGCTTAACTATGGCTACACCTTC. It translates to CATPGQTLNYGYTF.

A few counts support this clonotype. V usage is TRBV19 and J usage is TRBJ2-3; 8 bases are shared with TRBD1. The length of the CDR3 is 14 residues. V lost 5 bases and J lost 6; bases outside the gene matches: 7. The germline V gene encodes CDR1 LNHDA and CDR2 SQIVND (reference sequence). The CDR3 nucleotides read TGTGCCAGTAGTCTCCGACAGGGGATGGATACGCAGTATTTT. Residues: CASSLRQGMDTQYF.

This rearrangement joins TRBV28 to TRBJ2-5, with D tentatively TRBD1 (6 bases). This CDR3 comprises 11 residues. The V end lost 8 bases, the J end lost 2 bases, and 6 bases lay between the germline ends. Germline lookup yields CDR1 MDHEN and CDR2 SYDVKM. The CDR3 DNA sequence: TGTGCCAGCGGGACACAAGAGACCCAGTACTTC. This sequence encodes CASGTQETQYF.

There are many counts of this clonotype. The chain couples TRBV27 to TRBJ2-5, with D perhaps matching TRBD1 (6 bases). CDR1 is MNHEY, CDR2 SMNVEV, per germline (reference sequence). The CDR3 spans 14 residues. V was cut by 1 base and J by 5 bases, with 11 bases left in between. The CDR3 nucleotides are TGTGCCAGCAGTTTATGGGCGCAGGGGGAGACCCAGTACTTC. Its translation is CASSLWAQGETQYF.

As to this clonotype: Since a much larger clone is just one base distant, this may be a read error. The chain uses TRBV20-1 and TRBJ1-1; a possible D gene is TRBD1 (5 bases). Deletions cut 1 base from V and 4 bases from J, with 7 bases between. CDR3 length: 12 residues. Per germline, CDR1 DFQATT and CDR2 SNEGSKA (reference sequence). CDR3 in amino acids: CSARGGVTEAFF. As DNA, the CDR3 is TGCAGTGCTAGAGGAGGGGTCACTGAAGCTTTCTTT.